A single sample gave rise to the 28 T cell receptor beta chains below, sequenced in a study of CD8+CD57+ T cells in acquired aplastic anemia. The TCR beta profiling, which covered VDJ combination and CDR3 sequence, was carried out using genomic DNA as the template. MiXCR, run by TCRdb on the reads, gives a single entry per CDR3 protein. The table has 100,000 to 150,000 distinct CDR3 sequences, around 48% seen once. Material: sorted CD4+, CD8+, or CD8+CD57+ T cells (not recorded which) from PBMCs. These receptors were obtained from a human donor in good health, serving as a control.

This clonotype appeared a single time. The chain has TRBV4-2 and TRBJ2-5; D is possibly TRBD1 (5 bases). V was clipped by 5 bases and J by 2 bases, with 15 bases between them. The CDR3 runs 15 residues. Germline V gene data show CDR1 as LGHNA and CDR2 as YNFKEQ. CDR3 sequence reads: CASSLRRVLQETQYF. DNA of the CDR3: TGTGCCAGCAGCTTACGCAGGGTCCTACAAGAGACCCAGTACTTC.

This clonotype has just a few counts. The chain has TRBV9 and TRBJ2-7, with 9 bases identical to TRBD1. Germline lookup yields CDR1 SGDLS and CDR2 YYNGEE. The CDR3 consists of 13 residues. Trimming removed 2 bases from V and 5 bases from J; junction bases left unmatched: 2. CDR3 bases: TGTGCCAGCAGCGTTGGGACAGGGAACGAGCAGTACTTC. It translates to CASSVGTGNEQYF.

J is TRBJ2-7 and V is TRBV25-1, with 14 bases lining up with TRBD2. This CDR3 is 20 amino acids long. The germline V gene has CDR1 MGHDK and CDR2 SYGVNS. Unmatched junction bases numbered 18, after V lost 6 bases and J lost 2 bases. The CDR3 reads CASSQGPWTSGGYGAYEQYF. In nucleotides, the CDR3 is TGTGCCAGCAGCCAGGGACCGTGGACTAGCGGGGGGTACGGGGCCTACGAGCAGTACTTC.

This clonotype was found many times. This sequence joins TRBV6-2 or TRBV6-3 and TRBJ2-1; D might be TRBD1 (5 bases). Between the trimmed V and J ends, which lost 8 bases and 6 bases, there was a span of 14 bases. This CDR3 has 13 residues. Germline V gene data show CDR1 as MNHEY and CDR2 as SVGEGT. CDR3 DNA sequence: TGTGCCAGCGGACACGGAAACACCAATGAGCAGTTCTTC. This encodes CASGHGNTNEQFF.

The rearrangement links TRBV10-3 to TRBJ2-7, with D perhaps matching TRBD1 (6 bases). The CDR3 is 11 amino acids. Trimming left V 4 bases short and J 12 bases short, with 13 bases between. Germline V gene sequence: CDR1 ENHRY, CDR2 SYGVKD. CDR3 sequence reads: CAISGGPGAYF. CDR3 bases: TGTGCCATCAGTGGGGGGCCAGGGGCGTACTTC.

The chain couples TRBV19 to TRBJ1-2; 11 bases fit TRBD1. Trimming cost V 7 bases and J 6 bases; bases outside gene matches: 10. Looked up from germline, CDR1 is LNHDA and CDR2 is SQIVND (reference sequence). This CDR3 comprises 15 residues. The chain's CDR3 is CASTSTGTGGNGYTF. In DNA form, the CDR3 reads TGTGCCAGTACGTCGACCGGGACAGGGGGTAATGGCTACACCTTC.

The DNA for the CDR3 is TGTGCCAGCAGCTTCGAAACAGGGCGGGAGACCCAGTACTTC. As protein: CASSFETGRETQYF. V usage is TRBV7-2 and J usage is TRBJ2-5, with a possible D match to TRBD1 (6 bases). The CDR3 loop spans 14 amino acids. Between the trimmed V and J ends, which lost 3 bases and 5 bases, there was a span of 13 bases. Germline values: CDR1 SGHTA, CDR2 FQGNSA.

CDR3 nucleotides: TGCAGCGTTAACACAGATACGCAGTATTTT. This gives the protein CSVNTDTQYF. This chain joins TRBV29-1 and TRBJ2-3; D uncertain. Trimming removed 5 bases at V and 2 bases at J, with 2 bases between. The CDR3 is made up of 10 amino acids. Germline V gene lookup returns CDR1 SQVTM and CDR2 ANQGSEA.

This clonotype was observed many times. The chain's CDR3 is CSVQGRSWEQYF. The CDR3 DNA sequence: TGCAGTGTTCAGGGACGGTCTTGGGAGCAGTACTTC. The chain uses TRBV20-1 and TRBJ2-7, with D perhaps being TRBD1 or TRBD2 (5 bases each). Trimming took 7 bases from V and 7 from J, leaving 17 bases between them. From germline, CDR1 is DFQATT and CDR2 SNEGSKA (reference sequence). The CDR3 runs to 12 residues.

This clonotype has a count of ten or more. V usage is TRBV9 and J usage is TRBJ2-7, with TRBD2 as a possible D gene (5 bases). The CDR3 length is 14 residues. The V end was cut by 3 bases, the J end by 2 bases, with 12 bases between. Germline CDR1 is SGDLS and CDR2 is YYNGEE. The CDR3 region is CASSGLDGTYEQYF. In DNA, the CDR3 is TGTGCCAGCAGCGGCCTAGACGGGACCTACGAGCAGTACTTC.

The V call is TRBV2, the J call TRBJ1-4; no reliable D call. Trimming took off 3 bases at V and 11 bases at J, with 10 bases between the two ends. Germline V gives CDR1 SNHLY, CDR2 FYNNEI. The CDR3 is 12 amino acids. CDR3 nucleotides: TGTGCCAGCAGTGAGTCCACGACGAAACTGTTTTTT. This gives the protein CASSESTTKLFF.

This clonotype was picked up many times. V usage is TRBV18 and J usage is TRBJ1-4, with D possibly being TRBD1 (5 bases). With 6 bases removed from V and 8 bases from J, the gap between germline ends came to 13 bases. CDR1 and CDR2 (germline): KGHSH, LQKENI. This CDR3 region has 13 residues. CDR3 bases: TGTGCCAGCTCGGGAACAGGAAACGAAAAACTGTTTTTT. This translates into CASSGTGNEKLFF.

This clonotype was observed a few times. This sequence joins TRBV10-3 and TRBJ2-3, with 7 bases aligning to TRBD1. The CDR3 has 15 residues. J gave up 3 bases and V 6 bases, and 9 bases lay outside the gene matches. CDR1 is ENHRY, CDR2 SYGVKD, per germline. CDR3 sequence reads: CAIRGDSSYTDTQYF. The CDR3 nucleotides are TGTGCCATCAGGGGGGACAGTTCATATACAGATACGCAGTATTTT.

This sequence joins TRBV19 and TRBJ2-7, with 9 bases lining up with TRBD1. CDR3 size: 15 residues. Germline V gene lookup returns CDR1 LNHDA and CDR2 SQIVND (reference sequence). The V segment lost 1 base and the J segment 5 bases; nucleotides outside the gene matches: 6. CDR3 sequence reads: CASSIVGTGTHEQYF. CDR3 nucleotide sequence: TGTGCCAGTAGTATAGTCGGGACAGGGACCCACGAGCAGTACTTC.

V gene TRBV7-3 combines with J gene TRBJ2-5; D remains ambiguous. The ends were cut back, 5 bases at V and 5 bases at J, with 12 bases in the middle. The CDR3 loop spans 13 amino acids. The germline V gene has CDR1 SGHTA and CDR2 FQGTGA. The CDR3 nucleotides read TGTGCCAGCAGCCTTCTCGGAAGGGAGACCCAGTACTTC. Translated, it gives CASSLLGRETQYF.

This clonotype was picked up many times. The chain joins TRBV19 to TRBJ2-5, with 10 bases that match TRBD2. Unmatched junction bases numbered 18, after V lost 6 bases and J lost 5 bases. Looked up from germline, CDR1 is LNHDA and CDR2 is SQIVND (reference sequence). This CDR3 contains 18 residues. The CDR3: CASSMAQSGGALAETQYF. The CDR3, as DNA: TGTGCCAGTAGCATGGCCCAAAGCGGGGGGGCTCTAGCCGAGACCCAGTACTTC.

The J gene is TRBJ2-5, the V gene TRBV7-6; D possibly corresponds to TRBD2 (5 bases). The germline V gene encodes CDR1 SGHVS and CDR2 FNYEAQ. The length of the CDR3 is 15 residues. The ends were cut back, 0 bases at V and 9 bases at J, with 17 bases in the middle. The CDR3 is CASSLAGLTTLAQYF. The CDR3 DNA reads as TGTGCCAGCAGCTTAGCAGGACTGACCACGTTGGCCCAGTACTTC.

This clonotype was observed many times. This rearrangement joins TRBV12-1 to TRBJ1-1; TRBD1 reflects the table's D call only, with no check against the DNA. TRBV12-1 represents a pseudogene. The CDR3 is made up of 14 amino acids. CDR3 sequence: CASSLPGGDTEAFF. The DNA for the CDR3 is TGTGCCAGCAGCTTACCGGGGGGGGACACTGAAGCTTTCTTT.

This clonotype was detected only once. The chain joins TRBV19 to TRBJ1-6; a weak D match, TRBD1 (5 bases). V was cut by 1 base and J by 6 bases, with 13 bases left in between. The CDR3 sequence is 16 residues long. Per the germline V gene, CDR1 is LNHDA and CDR2 is SQIVND (reference sequence). The CDR3: CASSIAAGRANSPLHF. In nucleotides, the CDR3 is TGTGCCAGTAGTATAGCGGCAGGGAGAGCTAATTCACCCCTCCACTTT.

There are many counts of this clonotype. This chain uses TRBV10-3 with TRBJ1-1; D is perhaps TRBD1 (5 bases). The CDR3 has 15 residues. V lost 3 bases and J lost 6, with 17 bases in between. In germline, CDR1 is ENHRY, CDR2 SYGVKD. CDR3 residues: CAISEGTGRMAEAFF. CDR3 coding DNA: TGTGCCATCAGTGAAGGTACGGGGCGGATGGCTGAAGCTTTCTTT.

This clonotype was observed many times. This chain joins TRBV19 and TRBJ2-1; 10 bases are a match to TRBD1. There are 17 residues in the CDR3. J gave up 6 bases and V 8 bases, and 16 bases lay outside the gene matches. CDR1 and CDR2 from the germline V gene are LNHDA and SQIVND (reference sequence). Here the CDR3 reads CASGGQGLRLGLNEQFF. In nucleotides, the CDR3 is TGTGCCAGTGGGGGACAGGGGCTTCGGTTGGGCCTCAATGAGCAGTTCTTC. Together with reference TRBV19 and TRBJ2-1, the CDR3 gives the full variable domain: DGGITQSPKYLFRKEGQNVTLSCEQNLNHDAMYWYRQDPGQGLRLIYYSQIVNDFQKGDIAEGYSVSREKKESFPLTVTSAQKNPTAFYLCASGGQGLRLGLNEQFFGPGTRLTVL.

This chain joins TRBV6-7 and TRBJ2-6; TRBD2 is a possible D gene (7 bases). TRBV6-7 is reported as an ORF; its role is uncertain. The CDR3 runs 15 residues. Trimming cost V 5 bases and J 3 bases, with 11 bases left between them. CDR3 sequence (DNA): TGTGCCAGCAGTGTGGGGGGGCTTGGGGCCAACGTCCTGACTTTC. This sequence encodes CASSVGGLGANVLTF.

In its sample, this clonotype was seen many times. The chain is built from TRBV12-5 and TRBJ1-1, with D possibly TRBD1 on 5 matching bases. V gave up 4 bases and J gave up 2 bases, with 11 bases separating them. This CDR3 has 14 residues. Germline CDR1 and CDR2: LGHNT and FRNRAP. The CDR3 DNA is TGTGCTAGTGGTTCTGGGACGGCCAACACTGAAGCTTTCTTT. It yields the protein CASGSGTANTEAFF.

This clonotype was detected many times. The rearrangement uses TRBV2 and TRBJ1-1; D is possibly TRBD1 (5 bases). Trimming removed 6 bases from V and 5 bases from J, with 19 bases in between. The germline CDR1 and CDR2 sequences are SNHLY and FYNNEI. The CDR3 totals 15 residues. CDR3 coding DNA: TGTGCCAGCAGAATTCAAGCGGGGGGGAGGACTGAAGCTTTCTTT. Translating it yields CASRIQAGGRTEAFF.

This clonotype has ten or more counts. The J gene is TRBJ2-7, the V gene TRBV19; 7 bases line up with TRBD1. Trimming took 6 bases from V and 0 from J; bases not matched to a gene: 5. Germline V CDR1 and CDR2: LNHDA, SQIVND (reference sequence). There are 14 residues in the CDR3. CDR3 protein: CASSGTVASYEQYF. The CDR3 DNA reads TGTGCCAGTAGCGGGACAGTCGCCTCCTACGAGCAGTACTTC.

Details on this clonotype: It may be a read error: a sequence one base away is much more abundant. The chain recombines TRBV6-1 with TRBJ1-1; 7 positions match TRBD1. Germline CDR1 and CDR2: MNHNS and SASEGT. Trimming removed 4 bases from V and 5 bases from J; junction bases left unmatched: 4. The CDR3 is made up of 13 amino acids. CDR3 bases: TGTGCCAGCAGTGGAACAGGGGAAACTGAAGCTTTCTTT. Its protein is CASSGTGETEAFF.

The genes are TRBV10-1 and TRBJ2-1; 7 nucleotides agree with TRBD2. V trimming: 6 bases; J trimming: 8 bases; junction bases outside the gene matches: 7. Looked up from germline, CDR1 is WNHNN and CDR2 is SYGVQD (reference sequence). The CDR3 loop spans 13 amino acids. The CDR3 is CASRGGWGDEQFF. The CDR3 nucleotides are TGCGCCAGCAGGGGAGGGTGGGGGGATGAGCAGTTCTTC.

The chain uses TRBV7-7 and TRBJ2-5; 11 bases fit TRBD1. The CDR3 has 14 residues. V shed 9 bases and J 4 bases; nucleotides not matched to a gene: 7. The germline gives CDR1 SSHAT, CDR2 FNYEAQ (reference sequence). CDR3 nucleotide sequence: TGTGCCAGTAGTCCCGGGACAGGGGGAGAGACCCAGTACTTC. This codes for CASSPGTGGETQYF.